A single sample gave rise to the 30 T cell receptor beta chains below, sequenced in a study of T cell responses to AZD1222 COVID-19 vaccine. The method was immunoSEQ multiplex PCR; TCRdb's version includes in-frame clones alone and lacks a portion of them. Of around 100,000 clones listed, around 89% are singletons. Material: peripheral blood, obtained on day 0 of AZD1222 vaccination. These TCRs come from an adult in good health.

Regarding this clone: Sequence at one end of the junction differs from germline and may be a read error. The chain employs TRBV5-1 and TRBJ2-7, with D possibly TRBD1 on 6 matching bases. The CDR3 is made up of 12 amino acids. In germline, CDR1 is SGHRS, CDR2 YFSETQ. CDR3 region: CASSFTGKEVIF. The CDR3 DNA sequence: TGCGCCAGCAGCTTTACAGGGAAGGAAGTCATTTTC.

This clone showed up just once. The rearrangement links TRBV3-1 (or the pseudogene TRBV3-2) to TRBJ2-7, with a tentative D call TRBD1 (5 bases). CDR3 length equals 13 residues. Germline V lookup: CDR1 LGHDT, CDR2 YNNKEL (reference sequence). The germline V and J ends were trimmed by 0 bases and 8 bases, with 11 bases remaining between them. The CDR3 loop is CASSQDGAQQQYF. CDR3 in DNA: TGTGCCAGCAGCCAAGATGGGGCCCAGCAGCAGTACTTC.

The V gene is TRBV2, the J gene TRBJ1-5; D unresolved. This CDR3 has 14 residues. Germline lookup yields CDR1 SNHLY and CDR2 FYNNEI. V was shortened by 0 bases and J by 4 bases, with 7 bases between the two germline ends. CDR3 protein: CASSEALWNQPQHF. Written as DNA, the CDR3 is TGTGCCAGCAGTGAAGCGTTATGGAATCAGCCCCAGCATTTT.

The chain couples TRBV5-1 to TRBJ2-2; D unresolved. CDR3 length: 14 amino acids. The germline CDR1 and CDR2 sequences are SGHRS and YFSETQ. V was clipped by 0 bases and J by 6 bases, with 9 bases between them. The CDR3 bases are TGCGCCAGCAGCTTGGGGGGTTCCCCCGGGGAGCTGTTTTTT. As protein: CASSLGGSPGELFF. Drawing the rest from reference TRBV5-1 and TRBJ2-2, the complete variable domain is KAGVTQTPRYLIKTRGQQVTLSCSPISGHRSVSWYQQTPGQGLQFLFEYFSETQRNKGNFPGRFSGRQFSNSRSEMNVSTLELGDSALYLCASSLGGSPGELFFGEGSRLTVL.

The chain uses TRBV6-2 or TRBV6-3 and TRBJ2-3; possibly TRBD2 for D (7 bases). The CDR3 runs to 15 residues. V lost 6 bases to trimming and J lost 6 bases, with 19 bases between them. Germline V gives CDR1 MNHEY, CDR2 SVGEGT. CDR3 residues: CASSPVGGGLDTQYF. In DNA form, the CDR3 reads TGTGCCAGCAGCCCGGTAGGGGGGGGCCTTGATACGCAGTATTTT.

This clone was found many times. This rearrangement joins TRBV4-2 to TRBJ2-5, with a tentative D call TRBD1 (5 bases). Trimming stripped 3 bases from V and 5 bases from J, with 19 bases between. Germline V CDR1 and CDR2: LGHNA, YNFKEQ. This CDR3 spans 16 amino acids. CDR3 amino acids: CASSQGAGIGFETQYF. CDR3 sequence (DNA): TGTGCCAGCAGCCAGGGCGCAGGGATAGGGTTCGAGACCCAGTACTTC.

V is TRBV7-3 and J is TRBJ1-2; D is undetermined. V dropped 0 bases and J dropped 7 bases, with 12 bases sitting between them. CDR1 and CDR2 from the germline V gene are SGHTA and FQGTGA. CDR3 length: 14 residues. CDR3 residues: CASSLTVETGGYTF. The CDR3 coding sequence is TGTGCCAGCAGCTTAACGGTGGAAACGGGTGGCTACACCTTC.

This sequence joins TRBV12-3 or TRBV12-4 and TRBJ1-2; D possibly corresponds to TRBD1 (6 bases). The CDR3 has 13 residues. V was trimmed by 8 bases and J by 0 bases, leaving 10 bases between them. CDR3: CASGQMANYGYTF. For the CDR3, the DNA is TGTGCCAGCGGACAGATGGCTAACTATGGCTACACCTTC.

The chain joins TRBV6-5 to TRBJ1-6; weak D call: TRBD1 (5 bases). This CDR3 region has 14 residues. With 10 bases removed from V and 5 bases from J, the gap between germline ends came to 15 bases. In germline, CDR1 is MNHEY, CDR2 SVGAGI. CDR3 DNA sequence: TGTGCCATCAGGCGGGGGGGTAATAATTCACCCCTCCACTTT. The encoded protein is CAIRRGGNNSPLHF.

The chain combines TRBV25-1 with TRBJ2-7, with TRBD2 as a possible D gene (7 bases). The CDR3 loop spans 15 amino acids. With 6 bases removed from V and 2 bases from J, the gap between germline ends came to 17 bases. Germline V CDR1 and CDR2: MGHDK, SYGVNS. The CDR3 DNA reads as TGTGCCAGCAGCAAGGAGGGGGGGCCCGCCTACGAGCAGTACTTC. The encoded protein is CASSKEGGPAYEQYF.

The V and J genes are TRBV9 and TRBJ1-4, with a possible D match to TRBD1 (5 bases). V lost 4 bases and J 4 bases, leaving 11 bases between the germline ends. Germline CDR1 SGDLS, CDR2 YYNGEE. This CDR3 contains 14 residues. CDR3 loop: CASSQGTLNEKLFF. The CDR3 DNA reads TGTGCCAGCAGCCAAGGGACCCTTAATGAAAAACTGTTTTTT. The variable domain in full, with the rest retrieved from reference TRBV9 and TRBJ1-4, is DSGVTQTPKHLITATGQRVTLRCSPRSGDLSVYWYQQSLDQGLQFLIQYYNGEERAKGNILERFSAQQFPDLHSELNLSSLELGDSALYFCASSQGTLNEKLFFGSGTQLSVL.

The rearrangement links TRBV7-3 to TRBJ2-2; TRBD1 or TRBD2 may be the D gene (7 bases each). The CDR3 length is 19 residues. Looked up from germline, CDR1 is SGHTA and CDR2 is FQGTGA. V was pared by 5 bases and J by 1 base, with 23 bases between. CDR3 sequence: CASSPWLPAGGVNTGELFF. DNA of the CDR3: TGTGCCAGCAGCCCCTGGCTACCAGCAGGGGGGGTGAACACCGGGGAGCTGTTTTTT.

The rearrangement links TRBV6-5 to TRBJ1-1; no definite D call. Germline CDR1 reads MNHEY; CDR2 reads SVGAGI. With 2 bases removed from V and 0 bases from J, the gap between germline ends came to 10 bases. The CDR3 is 15 residues long. CDR3 residues: CASSYGQAVNTEAFF. DNA for the CDR3: TGTGCCAGCAGTTACGGGCAGGCAGTGAACACTGAAGCTTTCTTT.

The table lists this clone with a few counts. The chain links TRBV5-1 to TRBJ1-1, with 10 bases matching TRBD1. The CDR3 consists of 17 residues. Germline V lookup: CDR1 SGHRS, CDR2 YFSETQ. Germline trimming cut 3 bases from V and 1 base from J; bases unmatched to any gene: 9. The CDR3 here is CASSSTGTGDGNTEAFF. CDR3 coding DNA: TGCGCCAGCAGCTCCACTGGGACAGGGGATGGGAACACTGAAGCTTTCTTT.

This rearrangement joins TRBV7-9 to TRBJ1-1; tentative D call: TRBD1 (5 bases). Germline loops: CDR1 SEHNR, CDR2 FQNEAQ (reference sequence). V lost 2 bases, J lost 3 bases, and 13 bases lay in between. This CDR3 is 15 amino acids long. The CDR3 protein is CASSLPAGGDTEAFF. As DNA, the CDR3 is TGTGCCAGCAGCTTACCGGCGGGGGGTGACACTGAAGCTTTCTTT.

The rearrangement links TRBV18 to TRBJ1-5; unclear D gene. Germline CDR1 reads KGHSH; CDR2 reads LQKENI. The CDR3 length is 12 residues. Trimming stripped 3 bases from V and 2 bases from J, with 2 bases between. The CDR3 nucleotides read TGTGCCAGCTCACCGGGCAATCAGCCCCAGCATTTT. Its translation is CASSPGNQPQHF.

This clone was counted a single time. The CDR3 bases are TGTGCCACCTCCCGGGGGGCAACGAACACCGGGGAGCTGTTTTTT. Translation: CATSRGATNTGELFF. The chain joins TRBV3-1 (or the pseudogene TRBV3-2) to TRBJ2-2; D might be TRBD2 (7 bases). Germline CDR1 reads LGHDT; CDR2 reads YNNKEL (reference sequence). Trimming pared 10 bases from V and 0 bases from J, leaving 15 bases between. The CDR3 is 15 residues long.

The chain links TRBV18 to TRBJ1-1; weak D call: TRBD1 (6 bases). With 3 bases removed from V and 5 bases from J, the gap between germline ends came to 22 bases. CDR1 is KGHSH and CDR2 is LQKENI in the germline V gene. The CDR3 has 17 residues. The CDR3, as DNA: TGTGCCAGCTCACCCTTAGGGTCTTATGGGGGCGTGACTGAAGCTTTCTTT. This sequence encodes CASSPLGSYGGVTEAFF.

This chain links TRBV27 with TRBJ1-1; D may be TRBD1 (6 bases). V dropped 5 bases and J dropped 11 bases, with 24 bases sitting between them. The germline CDR1 and CDR2 sequences are MNHEY and SMNVEV (reference sequence). The CDR3 sequence is 15 residues long. This chain's CDR3 is CASSSRQAGGLNAFF. In nucleotides, the CDR3 is TGTGCCAGCAGTAGCCGACAGGCCGGCGGCTTGAATGCTTTCTTT.

The V and J genes are TRBV13 and TRBJ2-2; TRBD2 might be the D (6 bases). Per the germline V gene, CDR1 is PRHDT and CDR2 is FYEKMQ (reference sequence). The V gene lost 6 bases and the J gene lost 4 bases, with 12 bases spanning the gap. This CDR3 region has 14 residues. The CDR3 nucleotides are TGTGCCAGCAGTCGGGGGAGTTCCACCGGGGAGCTGTTTTTT. Protein sequence: CASSRGSSTGELFF. Filled out from reference TRBV13 and TRBJ2-2, the complete variable domain reads AAGVIQSPRHLIKEKRETATLKCYPIPRHDTVYWYQQGPGQDPQFLISFYEKMQSDKGSIPDRFSAQQFSDYHSELNMSSLELGDSALYFCASSRGSSTGELFFGEGSRLTVL.

The CDR3 here is CSASFQGGVTDTQYF. The CDR3 nucleotides are TGCAGTGCTAGTTTTCAGGGGGGCGTCACAGATACGCAGTATTTT. The chain has TRBV20-1 and TRBJ2-3; TRBD1 might be the D (7 bases). Trimming cost V 3 bases and J 2 bases, with 15 bases left between them. This CDR3 spans 15 amino acids. Germline-derived CDR1 and CDR2 are DFQATT and SNEGSKA (reference sequence).

This clone was picked up a small number of times. The chain has TRBV7-9 and TRBJ2-5; TRBD1 aligns across 9 bases. The CDR3 sequence is 14 residues long. V shed 4 bases, J shed 4 bases, and the junction held 4 bases outside the gene matches. The germline V gene has CDR1 SEHNR and CDR2 FQNEAQ (reference sequence). CDR3 in DNA: TGTGCCAGCAGCTCCCGGACAGGGGTAGAGACCCAGTACTTC. Its translation: CASSSRTGVETQYF.

CDR3 sequence reads: CASSQQGYGNTIYF. The DNA of the CDR3 is TGTGCCAGCAGTCAACAGGGGTACGGAAACACCATATATTTT. This chain links TRBV9 with TRBJ1-3, with 7 bases fitting TRBD1. The germline V gene has CDR1 SGDLS and CDR2 YYNGEE. Germline trimming cut 5 bases from V and 4 bases from J; bases unmatched to any gene: 6. This CDR3 spans 14 amino acids.

In this sample, this clone turned up a few times. The J gene is TRBJ2-2, the V gene TRBV5-1; D is possibly TRBD2 (5 bases). The CDR3 covers 15 residues. Trimming removed 5 bases at V and 1 base at J, with 12 bases between. Germline assignment: CDR1 SGHRS and CDR2 YFSETQ. The DNA of the CDR3 is TGCGCCAGCAGTTCGACCGGGGAGAACACCGGGGAGCTGTTTTTT. As protein: CASSSTGENTGELFF.

Only one count was recorded for this clone. The V and J genes are TRBV5-1 and TRBJ1-3; D is undetermined. This CDR3 region has 18 residues. Trimming left V 0 bases short and J 3 bases short, with 19 bases between. CDR1 and CDR2 (germline): SGHRS, YFSETQ. The CDR3 DNA sequence: TGCGCCAGCAGCTTGGAGGTCAGCCTTGGTGGAAATGGAAACACCATATATTTT. It encodes CASSLEVSLGGNGNTIYF.

The chain uses TRBV25-1 and TRBJ1-2; TRBD1 agrees at 8 bases. V lost 7 bases, J lost 8 bases, and 6 bases stayed unmatched. This CDR3 is built from 12 residues. Germline CDR1 MGHDK, CDR2 SYGVNS. CDR3 sequence: CASNTGGIGYTF. CDR3 DNA sequence: TGTGCCAGCAACACAGGGGGGATCGGCTACACCTTC.

The genes are TRBV21-1 and TRBJ1-5; the D call TRBD1 from the table was never checked on the DNA. TRBV21-1 is a pseudogene segment. The CDR3 has 13 amino acids. The CDR3 DNA reads TGTGCCAGCGGCCTTCTGAGCAATCAGCCCCAGCATTTT. It yields the protein CASGLLSNQPQHF.

This chain connects TRBV11-2 to TRBJ1-1, with TRBD1 identical over 7 bases. V gave up 4 bases and J gave up 7 bases; unmatched junction bases: 3. The CDR3 totals 12 residues. Per the germline V gene, CDR1 is SGHAT and CDR2 is FQNNGV. CDR3 bases: TGTGCCAGCAGCTCGTGGGACAGTGAAGCTTTCTTT. This gives the protein CASSSWDSEAFF.

The rearrangement uses TRBV7-2 and TRBJ2-7, with unresolved D. Germline-derived CDR1 and CDR2 are SGHTA and FQGNSA. The V gene lost 2 bases and the J gene lost 0 bases, with 8 bases spanning the gap. The CDR3 covers 14 residues. The CDR3 reads CASSLSGGSYEQYF. The CDR3 DNA is TGTGCCAGCAGCTTATCCGGCGGCTCCTACGAGCAGTACTTC.

The CDR3 spells CASSIGLRTDTQYF. The CDR3 DNA sequence: TGTGCCAGTAGTATTGGCCTGCGCACAGATACGCAGTATTTT. The genes are TRBV19 and TRBJ2-3; no reliable D call. Germline V lookup: CDR1 LNHDA, CDR2 SQIVND (reference sequence). V lost 3 bases to trimming and J lost 1 base, with 8 bases between them. CDR3 length: 14 residues. The full variable domain, completed using reference TRBV19 and TRBJ2-3, is DGGITQSPKYLFRKEGQNVTLSCEQNLNHDAMYWYRQDPGQGLRLIYYSQIVNDFQKGDIAEGYSVSREKKESFPLTVTSAQKNPTAFYLCASSIGLRTDTQYFGPGTRLTVL.